This is a list of T cell receptor beta chains from one sample in a study of a mutant IDH1 vaccine in newly diagnosed glioma. Method: immunoSEQ multiplex PCR; TCRdb's copy keeps in-frame clones and lacks some. The table lists approximately 92,000 clones, about 83% of them singletons, with under 8% in the top ten. This sample comprised PBMCs, obtained from a glioma patient treated with radiotherapy, temozolomide or both. The receptors derive from a woman in her forties or fifties with glioma. Each CDR3 is given with its conserved first and last residue. A D gene is named only where the DNA matches it firmly. Expanded clones get a size class; other rows say once, few or many, or leave the size out.

abundance,v_gene,j_gene,d_gene,CDR3nt,CDR3aa
-,TRBV4-2,TRBJ1-5,-,TGTGCCAGCAGTCCCTCGGGGGGCAATCAGCCCCAGCATTTT,CASSPSGGNQPQHF
-,TRBV10-3,TRBJ2-2,TRBD1,TGTGCCATCAGTGAGGGTCGACAGGGGGCCGGGGAGCTGTTTTTT,CAISEGRQGAGELFF
-,TRBV7-2,TRBJ2-5,TRBD2,TGTGCCAGCAGCTTGGTAGCGGGGGTGTCCCAAGAGACCCAGTACTTC,CASSLVAGVSQETQYF
once,TRBV18,TRBJ2-7,-,TGTGCCAGCTCCTACGGGGGTTACGAGCAGTACTTC,CASSYGGYEQYF
-,TRBV27,TRBJ2-7,-,TGTGCCAGCAGTTTAAAGGACTCCTACGAGCAGTACTTC,CASSLKDSYEQYF
-,TRBV19,TRBJ1-2,-,TGTGCCATCGGGACGGACTATGGCTACACCTTC,CAIGTDYGYTF
-,TRBV29-1,TRBJ1-5,-,TGCAGCGTTGAAGGAGGCAATCAGCCCCAGCATTTT,CSVEGGNQPQHF
-,TRBV10-3,TRBJ2-1,TRBD1,TGTGCCATCAGTCCTTACCGCCGACAGGGGGCGGACAATGAGCAGTTCTTC,CAISPYRRQGADNEQFF
-,TRBV7-2,TRBJ2-1,-,TGTGCCAGCAGCTTAGTATTATCGGGCCGGCAGTTCTTC,CASSLVLSGRQFF
-,TRBV5-1,TRBJ2-1,-,TGCGCCAGCAGCTCCCGGCGTAGCTCCTACAATGAGCAGTTCTTC,CASSSRRSSYNEQFF
-,TRBV30,TRBJ2-7,TRBD1,TGTGCCGGTTGGACAGGGGGAGCCTACGAGCAGTACTTC,CAGWTGGAYEQYF
-,TRBV6-5,TRBJ2-7,-,TGTGCCAGCAGTTACTCGGATCTAGCGCCCCACGAGCAGTACTTC,CASSYSDLAPHEQYF
once,TRBV7-6,TRBJ1-1,-,TGTGCCAGCAGCTTAGCGAGTGGGACTGAAGCTTTCTTT,CASSLASGTEAFF
-,TRBV6-4,TRBJ1-1,-,TGTGCCAGCAGTGACTTACCCTCCTGGGGTTCTACTGAAGCTTTCTTT,CASSDLPSWGSTEAFF
-,TRBV19,TRBJ2-7,TRBD1,TGTGCCAGTAGTAAGCGGACAGGCTACGAGCAGTACTTC,CASSKRTGYEQYF
-,TRBV27,TRBJ1-2,-,TGTGCCAGCAGCCCTGCAGGGTATGGCTACACCTTC,CASSPAGYGYTF
-,TRBV5-1,TRBJ1-1,-,TGCGCCAGCAGCTCTGAAGGGGTCACTGAAGCTTTCTTT,CASSSEGVTEAFF
few,TRBV19,TRBJ2-2,-,TGTGCCAGTAGACCCGGGACACGGGGCACCGGGGAGCTGTTTTTT,CASRPGTRGTGELFF
-,TRBV7-6,TRBJ1-3,-,TGTGCCAGCAGCTCGTACGGGACACTTAAGGCTCCGGGAAACACCATATATTTT,CASSSYGTLKAPGNTIYF
-,TRBV2,TRBJ1-1,-,TGTGCCAGCAGTGATGCAGAGAACACTGAAGCTTTCTTT,CASSDAENTEAFF
-,TRBV6-1,TRBJ1-5,-,TGTGCCAGCAGCCCAACTCGGGCAGGGGCCCAGCATTTT,CASSPTRAGAQHF
-,TRBV6-5,TRBJ1-1,-,TGTGCCAGCAAGAAGACAGACGGATACACTGAAGCTTTCTTT,CASKKTDGYTEAFF
-,TRBV7-9,TRBJ1-6,-,TGTGCCAGCAGCTTAGTCCAGGGTTGGTCACCCCTCCACTTT,CASSLVQGWSPLHF
-,TRBV2,TRBJ2-5,-,TGTGCCAGCAGGGGGCGCCAACAGGAGACCCAGTACTTC,CASRGRQQETQYF
-,TRBV9,TRBJ1-6,-,TGTGCCAGCAGCGTGGCCGTGGGGGATCGGGATTCACCCCTCCACTTT,CASSVAVGDRDSPLHF
-,TRBV6-4,TRBJ2-3,TRBD1,TGTGCCAGCAGTGCCCATGGAGACAGGGGGCGCACAGATACGCAGTATTTT,CASSAHGDRGRTDTQYF
-,TRBV7-9,TRBJ2-3,TRBD2,TGTGCCAGCAGCTTAGCTAGCGGGTACACAGATACGCAGTATTTT,CASSLASGYTDTQYF
-,TRBV9,TRBJ2-2,-,TGTGCCAGCAGCGTAGGAGAGGTCTTAACCGGGGAGCTGTTTTTT,CASSVGEVLTGELFF
-,TRBV25-1,TRBJ2-3,-,TGTGCCAGCAGTGAATCGGGTAGGACGACAGATACGCAGTATTTT,CASSESGRTTDTQYF
-,TRBV7-3,TRBJ2-7,TRBD1,TGTGCCAGCAGTCCATCCTTATTCCGACAGGGGTACGAGCAGTACTTC,CASSPSLFRQGYEQYF
-,TRBV5-1,TRBJ2-1,TRBD2,TGCGCCAGCAGCTTGGAGGCGGGGGGAGGCTACAATGAGCAGTTCTTC,CASSLEAGGGYNEQFF
once,TRBV6-1,TRBJ1-2,TRBD1,TGTGCCAGCACGCAGGGGGCGGGTGGCTACACCTTC,CASTQGAGGYTF
-,TRBV28,TRBJ1-1,TRBD1,TGTGCCAGCAGTTTCCCCAGGGGGCCAATTCACACTGAAGCTTTCTTT,CASSFPRGPIHTEAFF
-,TRBV4-2,TRBJ2-7,-,TGTGCCAGCAGCCAGTCAGGGGGGGGGTCCTACGAGCAGTACTTC,CASSQSGGGSYEQYF
-,TRBV6-5,TRBJ1-4,-,TGTGCCAGCAGTTTGTCCTGGGGGAAAGAAAAACTGTTTTTT,CASSLSWGKEKLFF
-,TRBV29-1,TRBJ1-2,-,TGCAGCGTTACGGACGCCCTGCATGGCTACACCTTC,CSVTDALHGYTF
-,TRBV13,TRBJ2-1,TRBD1,TGTGCCAGCAGCTTAGCGGTTAGGGGACAGGGGTTACCCCATGTTCCCTACAATGAGCAGTTCTTC,CASSLAVRGQGLPHVPYNEQFF
once,TRBV5-1,TRBJ2-2,-,TGCGCCAGCAGCTCTTGGCAGACGAACACCGGGGAGCTGTTTTTT,CASSSWQTNTGELFF
-,TRBV6-1,TRBJ2-3,-,TGTGCCAGCAGAGAGATGGGGCCAAGAACAGATACGCAGTATTTT,CASREMGPRTDTQYF
-,TRBV2,TRBJ2-7,-,TGTGCCAGCAGTGTTTGGCAGGACTCCTACGAGCAGTACTTC,CASSVWQDSYEQYF
-,TRBV2,TRBJ1-1,-,TGTGCCAGCAGTGCCAGACGGTTGAACACTGAAGCTTTCTTT,CASSARRLNTEAFF
-,TRBV5-8,TRBJ1-3,TRBD1,TGTGCCAGCAGCGCGGGACAGTTCTCTGGAAACACCATATATTTT,CASSAGQFSGNTIYF